Each of the 3 T cell receptor beta chains below was sequenced from the same sample in a study of graft-versus-host responses after intestinal transplantation. Method: immunoSEQ multiplex PCR; TCRdb's copy keeps in-frame clones and lacks some. The data show approximately 63,000 clones, 75% to 90% seen once. Both intraepithelial and lamina propria lymphocytes were released by processing graft tissue. This sample comprised ileum tissue, obtained 357 days after transplant. The source is a human patient who received an intestinal transplant, so some T cells may come from the graft donor.

V and J are TRBV7-2 and TRBJ2-7, with 9 bases lining up with TRBD1. Germline V gene data show CDR1 as SGHTA and CDR2 as FQGNSA. The V gene end was trimmed by 1 base and the J gene end by 5 bases; junction bases not matched to a gene: 9. The CDR3 length is 16 residues. The CDR3 DNA sequence: TGTGCCAGCAGCTTAGATCCAAGGACAGGGGACGACGAGCAGTACTTC. Translation gives CASSLDPRTGDDEQYF.

This clone came up once. This sequence joins TRBV6-1 and TRBJ1-2; 12 bases agree with TRBD1. CDR3 length equals 19 residues. CDR1 is MNHNS, CDR2 SASEGT, per germline. J was trimmed by 0 bases and V by 3 bases; bases with no gene match: 11. The CDR3 reads CASSEASSGQGASNYGYTF. CDR3 DNA: TGTGCCAGCAGTGAGGCCTCATCGGGACAGGGGGCTTCTAACTATGGCTACACCTTC.

The chain employs TRBV18 and TRBJ2-5, with 7 bases lining up with TRBD1. Germline CDR1 reads KGHSH; CDR2 reads LQKENI. CDR3 size: 13 residues. V was pared by 4 bases and J by 4 bases, with 3 bases of the junction left unmatched. The CDR3 spells CASSQQGRETQYF. The CDR3 DNA is TGTGCCAGCTCACAACAGGGGAGAGAGACCCAGTACTTC.